Listed below are T cell receptor beta chains from one sample, sequenced in a study of post-analysis software for immune sequencing data. MiXCR, applied by TCRdb to the PCR reads, yields one record per CDR3 protein. The sample comprises more than 450,000 distinct CDR3 sequences, around a third of which are singletons, and roughly 6% rests with the top ten. The sample taken for sequencing was blood. Receptor source: a girl between 2 and 17 years old with multiple sclerosis. CDR3s include the opening cysteine and the closing phenylalanine or tryptophan. The D gene is left open where the match is weak. Clone size is given for some rows only: seen once, a few or many times, or a class if the clone is expanded.

TRBD2	TRBV4-2	TRBJ2-5	.	TGTGCCAGCAGCCAAGGACTAGCGATGATGTTCCAAGAGACCCAGTACTTC	CASSQGLAMMFQETQYF
.	TRBV5-1	TRBJ2-1	.	TGCGCCAGCAGCCCATCCGGGCTCTACAATGTGCAGTTCTTC	CASSPSGLYNVQFF
.	TRBV7-9	TRBJ2-3	.	TGTGCCAGCAGCTTAACGAGAGGAGGGGATACGCAGTATTTT	CASSLTRGGDTQYF
.	TRBV7-8	TRBJ2-5	few	TGTGCCAGCAGCTTAGTTGGACAGATCCAAGAGACCCAGTACTTC	CASSLVGQIQETQYF
.	TRBV7-9	TRBJ2-7	many	TGTGCCAGCAGCTTAAGCATCTACGAGCAGTACTTC	CASSLSIYEQYF
.	TRBV20-1	TRBJ1-4	.	TGCAGTGTAGATGGTGGAAGCGATGAAAAACTGTTTTTT	CSVDGGSDEKLFF
TRBD2	TRBV2	TRBJ2-3	.	TGTGCCACCCGCCCCATAGCGCGGGGGGTTGCAAAAGATACGCAGTATTTT	CATRPIARGVAKDTQYF
TRBD1	TRBV15	TRBJ2-7	few	TGTGCCACCAGCTCCACGGGGACAGAGCGTTACGAGCAGTACTTC	CATSSTGTERYEQYF
.	TRBV19	TRBJ2-3	few	TGTGCCAGTAGTAGCGGGGTTAATACGCAGTATTTT	CASSSGVNTQYF
.	TRBV6-2/TRBV6-3	TRBJ2-1	few	TGTGCCAGCGGGAACAGCCCCTACAATGAGCAGTTCTTC	CASGNSPYNEQFF
.	TRBV29-1	TRBJ2-3	.	TGCAGCGTTGGCGGGGTTACAGATACGCAGTATTTT	CSVGGVTDTQYF
.	TRBV28	TRBJ1-2	.	TGTGCCTCAGGATGGCCCACGTTAAAGGAGGGCTACACCTTC	CASGWPTLKEGYTF
.	TRBV5-1	TRBJ2-3	.	TGCGCCAGCAGCTTGTTGGGGAGCCCTAGCACAGATACGCAGTATTTT	CASSLLGSPSTDTQYF
TRBD2	TRBV9	TRBJ2-1	.	TGTGCCAGCAGCGGAGATAGCGGGGGCCCTTACAATGAGCAGTTCTTC	CASSGDSGGPYNEQFF
.	TRBV7-2	TRBJ2-7	.	TGTGCCAGCAGCTCCGCCGCCCAGCCCTACGAGCAGTACTTC	CASSSAAQPYEQYF
.	TRBV20-1	TRBJ2-1	few	TGCAGTGCCAGCGACGGGGGCTACAATGAGCAGTTCTTC	CSASDGGYNEQFF
TRBD2	TRBV20-1	TRBJ2-1	few	TGCAGTGCCCCCCTAGCGGGGGGGGACAATGAGCAGTTCTTC	CSAPLAGGDNEQFF
TRBD2	TRBV12-3/TRBV12-4	TRBJ2-4	.	TGTGCCAGCAGTTTAGTAGCGGGGGTCACCAAAAACATTCAGTACTTC	CASSLVAGVTKNIQYF
.	TRBV4-1	TRBJ2-3	few	TGCGCCAGCAGCCCCTCCCCGGGGGAGGGCACAGATACGCAGTATTTT	CASSPSPGEGTDTQYF
.	TRBV4-3	TRBJ2-1	.	TGCGCCAGCAGCCAGAGCCTCCAGGAGAAGCAGTTCTTC	CASSQSLQEKQFF
.	TRBV7-2	TRBJ1-1	.	TGTGCCAGCAGCACCAGGACAATCTCGAGGGCTGAAGCTTTCTTT	CASSTRTISRAEAFF
.	TRBV4-1	TRBJ1-6	few	TGCGCCAGCAGCCAAGATGGGGACACGAGCTCCTATAATTCACCCCTCCACTTT	CASSQDGDTSSYNSPLHF
TRBD1	TRBV6-6	TRBJ2-1	.	TGTGCCAGCAGTTACCGAGACAGGGCGAAATACAATGAGCAGTTCTTC	CASSYRDRAKYNEQFF
.	TRBV6-5	TRBJ2-1	few	TGTGCCAGCAGCCTGGGACCGCCTTGGAGCAATGAGCAGTTCTTC	CASSLGPPWSNEQFF
.	TRBV27	TRBJ1-5	few	TGTGCCAGCGGACCTAGGGGTACTGGCAATCAGCCCCAGCATTTT	CASGPRGTGNQPQHF
.	TRBV6-1	TRBJ1-2	few	TGTGCCAGCGAAGAACTTTATGGCTACACCTTC	CASEELYGYTF
.	TRBV5-6	TRBJ1-2	once	TGTGCCAGCAGCTTGGAGGCCAGCCGCGCCGGTAATGGCTACACCTTC	CASSLEASRAGNGYTF
.	TRBV19	TRBJ2-3	.	TGTGCCAGTAGTTGGAAGGAAGCTAGCACAGATACGCAGTATTTT	CASSWKEASTDTQYF
.	TRBV5-1	TRBJ2-3	few	TGCGCCAGCAGCTTGGAACCATCAACAGGGGATACGCAGTATTTT	CASSLEPSTGDTQYF
TRBD2	TRBV7-9	TRBJ2-5	many	TGTGCCAGCAACCTCGGGGGGTTCGTGGGAGAGACCCAGTACTTC	CASNLGGFVGETQYF
.	TRBV13	TRBJ2-6	.	TGTGCCATGGGACGTCGAGAATCTGGGGCCAACGTCCTGACTTTC	CAMGRRESGANVLTF
.	TRBV12-3/TRBV12-4	TRBJ2-3	.	TGTGCCAGCACATTCCATGTGAGAGCAGATACGCAGTATTTT	CASTFHVRADTQYF
.	TRBV25-1	TRBJ1-5	few	TGTGCCAGCAGTGAATCCGAGGGGATCAATCAGCCCCAGCATTTT	CASSESEGINQPQHF
.	TRBV3-1	TRBJ2-5	.	TGTGCCAGCAGCCAAGACATGGAGGGGGGGGAGACCCAGTACTTC	CASSQDMEGGETQYF
.	TRBV15	TRBJ2-1	.	TGTGCCACCAGCAGAGGTAGCGCCACGCCAGGTTTCGATGAGCAGTTCTTC	CATSRGSATPGFDEQFF
.	TRBV5-1	TRBJ2-7	.	TGCGCCAGCAGTATACCTCCCTACAATGAGCAGTACTTC	CASSIPPYNEQYF
.	TRBV6-5	TRBJ2-5	few	TGTGCCAGCAGTTACTCAGGGCAAGACGGGGTCCTACGTGATTGGGAGCAGTACTTC	CASSYSGQDGVLRDWEQYF
.	TRBV25-1	TRBJ1-6	few	TGTGCCAGCAGTGGCCGCGCCCCCCCTAATTCACCCCTCCACTTT	CASSGRAPPNSPLHF
.	TRBV27	TRBJ2-5	.	TGTGCCAGCAGTTTACGGGGCGTGGAGACCCAGTACTTC	CASSLRGVETQYF
TRBD1	TRBV12-3/TRBV12-4	TRBJ2-5	few	TGTGCCAGCATCAGGACAGGGGGCGCAGAGACCCAGTACTTC	CASIRTGGAETQYF
.	TRBV10-3	TRBJ2-3	many	TGTGCCATCAGTGAGTCGACTCGGGGACTTAGTATAGATACGCAGTATTTT	CAISESTRGLSIDTQYF
TRBD1	TRBV6-5	TRBJ2-7	few	TGTGCCAGCAGTTACCTGCCTGATCCTCGACAGGGGATTTCCGAGCAGTACTTC	CASSYLPDPRQGISEQYF
TRBD1	TRBV12-3/TRBV12-4	TRBJ1-1	.	TGTGCCAGCAGTGCGTCCGGGACAGGGATCGTGGGCACTGAAGCTTTCTTT	CASSASGTGIVGTEAFF